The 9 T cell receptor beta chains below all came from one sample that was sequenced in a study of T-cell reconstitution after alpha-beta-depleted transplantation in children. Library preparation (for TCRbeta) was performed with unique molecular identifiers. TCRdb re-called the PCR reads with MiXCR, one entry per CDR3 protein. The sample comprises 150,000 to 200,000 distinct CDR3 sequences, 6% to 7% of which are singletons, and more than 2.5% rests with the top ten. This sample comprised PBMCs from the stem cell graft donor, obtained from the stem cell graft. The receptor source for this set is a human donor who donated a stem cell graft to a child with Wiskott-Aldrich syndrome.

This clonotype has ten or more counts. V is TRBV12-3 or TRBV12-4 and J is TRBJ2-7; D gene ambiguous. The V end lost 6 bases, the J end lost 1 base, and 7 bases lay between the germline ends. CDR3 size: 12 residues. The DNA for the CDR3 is TGTGCCAGCAGGGGCCCTTCCTACGAGCAGTACTTC. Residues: CASRGPSYEQYF.

The CDR3 DNA is TGCAGCGTGGTTGGACTAGCGGGTGGGGGTTCCTACAATGAGCAGTTCTTC. This encodes CSVVGLAGGGSYNEQFF. The chain uses TRBV29-1 and TRBJ2-1; 11 nucleotides match TRBD2. Germline-derived CDR1 and CDR2 are SQVTM and ANQGSEA. The CDR3 extends over 17 amino acids. Trimming took 6 bases from V and 1 from J; bases not matched to a gene: 11.

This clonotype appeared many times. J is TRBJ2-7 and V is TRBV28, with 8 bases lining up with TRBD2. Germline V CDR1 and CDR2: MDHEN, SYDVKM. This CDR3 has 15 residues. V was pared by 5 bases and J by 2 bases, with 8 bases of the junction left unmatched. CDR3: CASSPLPGGAYEQYF. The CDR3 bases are TGTGCCAGCAGTCCGCTGCCCGGGGGGGCCTACGAGCAGTACTTC.

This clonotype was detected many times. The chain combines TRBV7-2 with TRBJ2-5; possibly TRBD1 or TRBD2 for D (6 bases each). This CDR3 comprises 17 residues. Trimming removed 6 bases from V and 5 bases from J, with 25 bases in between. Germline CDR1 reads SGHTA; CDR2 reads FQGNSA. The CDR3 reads CASRLPRSPGAEETQYF. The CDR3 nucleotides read TGTGCCAGCAGACTCCCGAGATCTCCGGGGGCCGAGGAGACCCAGTACTTC.

The CDR3: CASSFRLQETQYF. CDR3 DNA: TGCGCCAGCAGTTTCAGGCTACAAGAGACCCAGTACTTC. The rearrangement uses TRBV5-1 and TRBJ2-5, with unresolved D. The CDR3 spans 13 residues. Germline CDR1 and CDR2: SGHRS and YFSETQ. Between the trimmed V and J ends, which lost 5 bases and 2 bases, there was a span of 10 bases.

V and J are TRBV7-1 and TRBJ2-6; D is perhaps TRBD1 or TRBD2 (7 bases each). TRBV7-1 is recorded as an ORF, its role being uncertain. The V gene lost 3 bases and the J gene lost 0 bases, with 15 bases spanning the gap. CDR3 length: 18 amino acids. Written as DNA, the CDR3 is TGTGCCAGCAGCTCCGGGGGGACAGCGCGCTCTGGGGCCAACGTCCTGACTTTC. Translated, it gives CASSSGGTARSGANVLTF.

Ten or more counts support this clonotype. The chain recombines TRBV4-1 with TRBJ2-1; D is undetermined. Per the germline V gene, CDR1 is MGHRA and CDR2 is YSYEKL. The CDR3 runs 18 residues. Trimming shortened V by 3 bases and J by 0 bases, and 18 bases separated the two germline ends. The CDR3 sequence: CASSQDPTEASSYNEQFF. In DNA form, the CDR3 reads TGCGCCAGCAGCCAGGATCCTACCGAGGCAAGCTCCTACAATGAGCAGTTCTTC.

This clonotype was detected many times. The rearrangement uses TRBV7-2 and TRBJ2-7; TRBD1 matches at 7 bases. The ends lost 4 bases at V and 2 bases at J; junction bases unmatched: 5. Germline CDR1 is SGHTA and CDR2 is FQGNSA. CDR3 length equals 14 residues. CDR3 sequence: CASSSSGQAYEQYF. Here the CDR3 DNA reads TGTGCCAGCAGCTCCTCCGGACAGGCCTACGAGCAGTACTTC.

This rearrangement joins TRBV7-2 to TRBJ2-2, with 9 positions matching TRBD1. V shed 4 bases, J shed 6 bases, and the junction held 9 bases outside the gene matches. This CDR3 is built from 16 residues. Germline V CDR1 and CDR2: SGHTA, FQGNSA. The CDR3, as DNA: TGTGCCAGCAGCTCCTCCGGGACAGGGTGGCCCGGGGAGCTGTTTTTT. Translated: CASSSSGTGWPGELFF.